This T cell receptor beta chain is drawn from a study of OX40 agonist ivuxolimab in advanced cancers. Germline V gene data show CDR1 as GTSNPN and CDR2 as SVGIG (reference sequence). V dropped 0 bases and J dropped 0 bases, with 5 bases sitting between them. CDR3 length equals 14 residues. Clones were read by immunoSEQ multiplex PCR, and TCRdb kept only the in-frame ones, dropping some. The repertoire consists of 44,000 or so clones, with roughly 88% occurring once and the leading ten covering less than 4%. The TCR comes from an adult with an advanced solid tumor such as melanoma, head and neck, liver or kidney cancer. The input for sequencing was CD4+ or CD8+ T cells sorted from blood, taken in a trial of the OX40 agonist ivuxolimab. V is TRBV30 and J is TRBJ1-4; no clear D. CDR3 coding DNA: TGTGCCTGGAGTGTAGGATCAACTAATGAAAAACTGTTTTTT. Protein sequence: CAWSVGSTNEKLFF.